A selection of T cell receptor beta chains follows, all from one sample in a study of cytomegalovirus exposure and HLA in healthy donors. Sequencing used immunoSEQ multiplex PCR; TCRdb keeps in-frame clones, though not all of them. The sample carries about 150,000 clones, 80% recorded once. The sequencing input was PBMCs. The source is a woman aged 50 to 65 in good health and CMV-seropositive. CDR3s include the opening cysteine and the closing phenylalanine or tryptophan. D genes are given only for firm matches. Where a row states a size, it is once, few, many or the class of an expanded clone; other rows omit it.

>NA|TRBJ1-5|TRBV5-5|NA
TGTGCCAGCAGCTTGGTTTTCTCGCAGGGGAGCAATCAGCCCCAGCATTTT
CASSLVFSQGSNQPQHF
>TRBD1|TRBJ2-5|TRBV5-4|NA
TGTGCCAGCAGCCAATCCGGACAGGGAGGCGGCGAGACCCAGTACTTC
CASSQSGQGGGETQYF
>NA|TRBJ1-2|TRBV5-1|NA
TGCGCCAGCAGCTTGGACAGGTCCACGGCTGGCTACACCTTC
CASSLDRSTAGYTF
>TRBD2|TRBJ2-3|TRBV15|NA
TGTGCCACCAGCTTAAGCGGGGTCTTAGGGGATACGCAGTATTTT
CATSLSGVLGDTQYF
>NA|TRBJ1-1|TRBV6-5|once
TGTGCCAGCAGTTACAGGAGTGAAGCTTTCTTT
CASSYRSEAFF
>TRBD2|TRBJ2-7|TRBV7-3|NA
TGTGCCAGCAGCCCGGCGGGACTAGATTACGAGCAGTACTTC
CASSPAGLDYEQYF
>TRBD1|TRBJ1-1|TRBV7-9|NA
TGTTCCAGCAGCATTCTACAGGGGGCGACGTTAGCTGAAGCTTTCTTT
CSSSILQGATLAEAFF
>NA|TRBJ1-1|TRBV18|NA
TGTGCCAGCTCCCATGGCGGGGCCGCTGAAGCTTTCTTT
CASSHGGAAEAFF
>TRBD1|TRBJ2-7|TRBV19|NA
TGTGCCAGTAGTCCCCGGGACAGGGGCGAGCAGTACTTC
CASSPRDRGEQYF
>TRBD1|TRBJ1-4|TRBV6-1|NA
TGTGCCAGCAGTGACGGACAGGCTTCTAATGAAAAACTGTTTTTT
CASSDGQASNEKLFF
>NA|TRBJ1-1|TRBV7-2|few
TGTGCCAGCAGTTCGCGATGGGCCATGAACACTGAAGCTTTCTTT
CASSSRWAMNTEAFF
>TRBD1|TRBJ2-7|TRBV30|NA
TGTGCCTGGAGGCTAGGGACAGCCCCTTTCTACGAGCAGTACTTC
CAWRLGTAPFYEQYF
>NA|TRBJ2-2|TRBV5-1|NA
TGCGCCAGCAGCCGGAGCCGCGGGGAGCTGTTTTTT
CASSRSRGELFF
>TRBD1|TRBJ2-2|TRBV7-2|NA
TGTGCCAGTACCCCGGACAGGGGGAACACCGGGGAGCTGTTTTTT
CASTPDRGNTGELFF
>TRBD2|TRBJ2-7|TRBV19|NA
TGTGCCAGTAGGGGACTAGCGCGGGAGCAGTACTTC
CASRGLAREQYF
>TRBD2|TRBJ2-7|TRBV4-1|few
TGCGCCAGCAGCCAAGTACGACTAGCGGGGATTTCCTACGAGCAGTACTTC
CASSQVRLAGISYEQYF
>TRBD2|TRBJ2-1|TRBV7-2|NA
TGTGCCAGCAGCTTCCCGAAAAAGCGGGGCTCCTACAATGAGCAGTTCTTC
CASSFPKKRGSYNEQFF
>TRBD2|TRBJ2-5|TRBV7-6|NA
TGTGCCAGCAGCTCGACCCTCATAGGCGGGAGCGGAGAGACCCAGTACTTC
CASSSTLIGGSGETQYF
>TRBD2|TRBJ2-1|TRBV29-1|NA
TGCAGCGTTGAAGAAATAGCGGGGAGCGCCTACAATGAGCAGTTCTTC
CSVEEIAGSAYNEQFF
>TRBD1|TRBJ1-2|TRBV29-1|NA
TGCAGCGTCGACAGGGGAGATGGCTACACCTTC
CSVDRGDGYTF
>TRBD1|TRBJ2-7|TRBV30|NA
TGTGCCTGGGGGGACAGGGGGTCGGAAGAGCAGTACTTC
CAWGDRGSEEQYF
>TRBD2|TRBJ2-1|TRBV7-3|NA
TGTGCCAGCAGCCCGGGGCCTAGCGGGGGCTCCTACAATGAGCAGTTCTTC
CASSPGPSGGSYNEQFF
>NA|TRBJ1-1|TRBV6-6|NA
TGTGCCAGCACCTCAACAGGCTCGTGGGCTTTCTTT
CASTSTGSWAFF
>TRBD1|TRBJ2-7|TRBV6-5|once
TGTGCCAGCAGTAACGGACAGGTGTTCAACGAGCAGTACTTC
CASSNGQVFNEQYF
>NA|TRBJ2-2|TRBV4-2|NA
TGTGCCAGCAGCCTCGTCGGGGGGCCCTCGAACACCGGGGAGCTGTTTTTT
CASSLVGGPSNTGELFF
>TRBD1|TRBJ1-1|TRBV19|NA
TGTGCCAGTAGTTACTCTCGACAGGGGATAATGAACACTGAAGCTTTCTTT
CASSYSRQGIMNTEAFF
>NA|TRBJ1-5|TRBV19|once
TGTGCCAGTAGTATGATCCAGGGCCTTAATCAGCCCCAGCATTTT
CASSMIQGLNQPQHF
>NA|TRBJ1-1|TRBV11-2|NA
TGTGCCAGCAGCTTAGGGCGGGGGACTGAAGCTTTCTTT
CASSLGRGTEAFF
>NA|TRBJ2-1|TRBV7-8|NA
TGTGCCAGCAGCTTAATAGGATCGGGTGAGCAGTTCTTC
CASSLIGSGEQFF
>NA|TRBJ2-7|TRBV2|NA
TGTGCCAGCAGTGAAGTCAGGTCCTACGAGCAGTACTTC
CASSEVRSYEQYF
>TRBD2|TRBJ2-2|TRBV15|NA
TGTGCCACCAGCAGAGTGCGGACTAGCGGGAGATCCGGGGAGCTGTTTTTT
CATSRVRTSGRSGELFF
>TRBD2|TRBJ2-7|TRBV7-2|NA
TGTGCCAGCAGCTTAAACAGCGGGAGGGCTAATAACGAGCAGTACTTC
CASSLNSGRANNEQYF
>TRBD1|TRBJ2-7|TRBV5-1|NA
TGCGCCAGCAGCTATTACCGGGACAGGGGGCGTGAACAGTACTTC
CASSYYRDRGREQYF
>NA|TRBJ1-2|TRBV2|NA
TGTGCCAGCAGTGAAGAGTCGGCAGGGGTGGGCTACACCTTC
CASSEESAGVGYTF
>NA|TRBJ2-7|TRBV6-1|NA
TGTGCCAGTAAAAAGGTTGACGGGTACGAGCAGTACTTC
CASKKVDGYEQYF
>NA|TRBJ1-3|TRBV5-4|NA
TGTGCCAGCAGCTTAGGGGGAGCCTCAGCTAGGAGTGGAAACACCATATATTTT
CASSLGGASARSGNTIYF